The clone carrying this T cell receptor beta chain was seen ten or more times. TCRdb re-called the 5' RACE reads with MiXCR, one entry per CDR3 protein. The sample yields around 53,000 distinct CDR3 sequences, 6.6% seen once. Trimming removed 5 bases from V and 5 bases from J; junction bases left unmatched: 5. The germline gives CDR1 MDHEN, CDR2 SYDVKM. This CDR3 has 15 residues. The entry originates in a study of T cells after yellow fever vaccination. The study, taken as a whole, reports: At under 98% for CD4 and roughly 87% for CD8, most primary-vaccination clones showed up again after the booster.

The sample consisted of CD8+ T cells not binding an NS4B(214-222) dextramer, sorted from PBMCs, taken about 49 days after the first yellow fever vaccination. The sequence was collected from a man between 18 and 35 years old who received the YFV17D yellow fever vaccine. The genes are TRBV28 and TRBJ2-2, with TRBD1 identical over 10 bases. For the CDR3, the DNA is TGTGCCAGCAGTCCCCTGGACAGGGGGACCGGGGAGCTGTTTTTT. Translation: CASSPLDRGTGELFF. Full variable domain (rest looked up from reference TRBV28 and TRBJ2-2): DVKVTQSSRYLVKRTGEKVFLECVQDMDHENMFWYRQDPGLGLRLIYFSYDVKMKEKGDIPEGYSVSREKKERFSLILESASTNQTSMYLCASSPLDRGTGELFFGEGSRLTVL.